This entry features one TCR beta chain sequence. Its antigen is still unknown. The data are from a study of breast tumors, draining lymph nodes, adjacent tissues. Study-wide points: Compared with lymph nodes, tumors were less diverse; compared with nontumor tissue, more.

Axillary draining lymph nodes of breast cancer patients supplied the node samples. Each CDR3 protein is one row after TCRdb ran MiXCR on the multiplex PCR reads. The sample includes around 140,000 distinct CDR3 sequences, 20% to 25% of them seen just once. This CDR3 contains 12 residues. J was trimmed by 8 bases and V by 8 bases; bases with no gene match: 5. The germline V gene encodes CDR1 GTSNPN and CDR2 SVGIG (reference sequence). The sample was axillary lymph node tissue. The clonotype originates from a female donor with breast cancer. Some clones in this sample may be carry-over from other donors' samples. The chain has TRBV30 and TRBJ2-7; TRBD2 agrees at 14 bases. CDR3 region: CARGLAGDKQYF. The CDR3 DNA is TGTGCCAGGGGACTAGCGGGAGACAAGCAGTACTTC.